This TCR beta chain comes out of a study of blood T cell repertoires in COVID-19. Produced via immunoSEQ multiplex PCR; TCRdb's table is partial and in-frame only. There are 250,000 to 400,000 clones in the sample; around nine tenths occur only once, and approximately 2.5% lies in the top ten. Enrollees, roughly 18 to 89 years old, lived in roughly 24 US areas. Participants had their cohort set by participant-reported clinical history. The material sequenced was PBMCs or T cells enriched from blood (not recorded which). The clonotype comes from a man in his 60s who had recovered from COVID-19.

CDR3 DNA sequence: TGTGCCAGCAGTTTATCCCTCGTCGGGACAGTCTACGAGCAGTACTTC. Protein: CASSLSLVGTVYEQYF. The chain employs TRBV27 and TRBJ2-7; the match to TRBD1 covers 7 bases. This CDR3 spans 16 amino acids. The junction had 8 bases not matched to a gene; V was cut back by 0 bases and J by 3 bases. CDR1 and CDR2 from the germline V gene are MNHEY and SMNVEV (reference sequence).